The 8 T cell receptor beta chains below all came from one sample that was sequenced in a study of identical twins. TCRdb processed the 5' RACE reads anew with MiXCR; each CDR3 protein has one entry. Of roughly 1.6 million distinct CDR3 sequences listed, under 35% are singletons. Specimen: cord blood. All receptors come from a newborn girl in good health.

This clonotype was observed many times. V usage is TRBV20-1 and J usage is TRBJ2-1; D is unresolved. The CDR3 is 11 residues long. The V and J ends lost 3 bases and 7 bases respectively, with 7 bases between them. Germline V lookup: CDR1 DFQATT, CDR2 SNEGSKA (reference sequence). CDR3 residues: CSASPGNEQFF. CDR3 nucleotide sequence: TGCAGTGCTAGCCCCGGGAATGAGCAGTTCTTC.

The rearrangement joins TRBV20-1 to TRBJ2-3, with 7 bases lining up with TRBD1. CDR3 length equals 17 residues. Per the germline V gene, CDR1 is DFQATT and CDR2 is SNEGSKA (reference sequence). The J segment lost 2 bases and the V segment lost 6 bases, leaving 17 bases of the junction unmatched. The CDR3: CSARKADRDRDTDTQYF. CDR3 in DNA: TGCAGTGCCAGAAAAGCCGACCGGGACAGAGACACAGATACGCAGTATTTT.

The chain recombines TRBV7-9 with TRBJ1-6; 9 nucleotides align to TRBD1. After removal of 5 bases from V and 6 bases from J, the junction contained 5 bases not matched to a gene. The CDR3 is 15 amino acids. Germline CDR1 reads SEHNR; CDR2 reads FQNEAQ (reference sequence). For the CDR3, the DNA is TGTGCCAGCAGCCCGGAGACAGGGGGTAATTCACCCCTCCACTTT. Its protein is CASSPETGGNSPLHF. The full variable domain, rest sourced from reference TRBV7-9 and TRBJ1-6, is DTGVSQNPRHKITKRGQNVTFRCDPISEHNRLYWYRQTLGQGPEFLTYFQNEAQLEKSRLLSDRFSAERPKGSFSTLEIQRTEQGDSAMYLCASSPETGGNSPLHFGNGTRLTVT.

The chain has TRBV5-1 and TRBJ2-3; D remains unclear. This CDR3 spans 15 amino acids. The germline gives CDR1 SGHRS, CDR2 YFSETQ. Trimming took off 4 bases at V and 1 base at J, with 13 bases between the two ends. CDR3 region: CASSPNRRGTDTQYF. CDR3 coding DNA: TGCGCCAGCAGCCCTAACAGAAGAGGCACAGATACGCAGTATTTT. Using reference TRBV5-1 and TRBJ2-3 for the parts outside the CDR3, the full variable domain is KAGVTQTPRYLIKTRGQQVTLSCSPISGHRSVSWYQQTPGQGLQFLFEYFSETQRNKGNFPGRFSGRQFSNSRSEMNVSTLELGDSALYLCASSPNRRGTDTQYFGPGTRLTVL.

This clonotype has more than one count but fewer than ten. This chain joins TRBV20-1 and TRBJ2-3; 7 bases line up with TRBD1. This CDR3 comprises 15 residues. CDR1 is DFQATT and CDR2 is SNEGSKA in the germline V gene (reference sequence). Trimming cost V 3 bases and J 2 bases; bases outside gene matches: 8. CDR3 in DNA: TGCAGTGCTAGGAGGGGGCCCCAACTCACAGATACGCAGTATTTT. Translating it yields CSARRGPQLTDTQYF.

This chain links TRBV12-3 or TRBV12-4 with TRBJ2-3; 13 bases map to TRBD2. The CDR3 runs 17 residues. Trimming at V came to 6 bases and at J to 6 bases, leaving 12 bases not matched to a gene. CDR3 residues: CASRTTTSGRPFDTQYF. For the CDR3, the DNA is TGTGCCAGCAGGACCACGACTAGCGGGAGGCCCTTTGATACGCAGTATTTT.

This clonotype was observed a handful of times. The chain joins TRBV6-1 to TRBJ2-6; D remains ambiguous. This CDR3 region has 14 residues. Germline V gene lookup returns CDR1 MNHNS and CDR2 SASEGT. V lost 4 bases and J 0 bases, leaving 4 bases between the germline ends. The CDR3 DNA sequence: TGTGCCAGCAGTGCCCCCTCTGGGGCCAACGTCCTGACTTTC. It translates to CASSAPSGANVLTF.

The genes are TRBV27 and TRBJ2-1; a weak D match, TRBD2 (6 bases). Germline CDR1 is MNHEY and CDR2 is SMNVEV (reference sequence). V was pared by 2 bases and J by 8 bases, with 19 bases between. There are 16 residues in the CDR3. CDR3 bases: TGTGCCAGCAGTTTACAGGGTTGGCGGGAAATCCATGAGCAGTTCTTC. It yields the protein CASSLQGWREIHEQFF.